This passage covers 9 T cell receptor beta chains from one sample sequenced in a study of shared clonotypes between healthy human individuals. Profiled with immunoSEQ multiplex PCR; TCRdb holds only in-frame clones, not every one. The table has some 2 million clones, approximately 95% seen once. The naive CD8 population came from CD45RO-negative cells selected for CCR7, without terminally differentiated effector memory CD45RA+ cells. Specimen: naive CD8+ T cells sorted from blood. Source of these receptors: a man aged 18 to 29 in good health.

Details on this clone: At the DNA level, this CDR3 is encoded by other sequences in the same sample as well. CDR3 amino acids: CASSRGTANTEAFF. In DNA form, the CDR3 reads TGCGCCAGCAGCCGCGGGACAGCGAACACTGAAGCTTTCTTT. This chain uses TRBV4-1 with TRBJ1-1; 7 bases line up with TRBD1. Germline V gene data show CDR1 as MGHRA and CDR2 as YSYEKL. The CDR3 is 14 residues long. Trimming removed 4 bases from V and 1 base from J; junction bases left unmatched: 3.

The V call is TRBV7-9, the J call TRBJ1-1, with 8 positions matching TRBD1. Germline V gene data show CDR1 as SEHNR and CDR2 as FQNEAQ (reference sequence). The CDR3 consists of 17 residues. V dropped 2 bases and J dropped 2; count of bases not matched to a gene: 10. CDR3 amino acids: CASSLPGQGIHNTEAFF. The DNA of the CDR3 is TGTGCCAGCAGCTTACCCGGACAGGGAATACATAACACTGAAGCTTTCTTT.

The chain links TRBV5-6 to TRBJ1-1, with D hard to call. The CDR3 runs 15 residues. Trimming cost V 4 bases and J 1 base, with 14 bases left between them. Germline V gene lookup returns CDR1 SGHDT and CDR2 YYEEEE. DNA of the CDR3: TGTGCCAGCAGCCCACTGGAATCGGGGAACACTGAAGCTTTCTTT. It encodes CASSPLESGNTEAFF.

This clone was seen just once. The V and J genes are TRBV7-9 and TRBJ2-7; a possible D gene is TRBD1 (6 bases). Deletions cut 3 bases from V and 0 bases from J, with 12 bases between. The length of the CDR3 is 15 residues. Germline loops: CDR1 SEHNR, CDR2 FQNEAQ (reference sequence). CDR3 DNA sequence: TGTGCCAGCAGCTTGGAGGACAGCTTCTCCTACGAGCAGTACTTC. It encodes CASSLEDSFSYEQYF.

A word on this clone: Other DNA sequences in the sample encode the same CDR3. The chain combines TRBV9 with TRBJ2-7, with a weak D call TRBD1 (6 bases). V lost 0 bases to trimming and J lost 2 bases, with 9 bases between them. This CDR3 is built from 14 residues. Germline loops: CDR1 SGDLS, CDR2 YYNGEE. Here the CDR3 DNA reads TGTGCCAGCAGCGTAGGGGGACATCCCTACGAGCAGTACTTC. It codes for CASSVGGHPYEQYF. The full variable domain, with the rest looked up from reference TRBV9 and TRBJ2-7, is DSGVTQTPKHLITATGQRVTLRCSPRSGDLSVYWYQQSLDQGLQFLIQYYNGEERAKGNILERFSAQQFPDLHSELNLSSLELGDSALYFCASSVGGHPYEQYFGPGTRLTVT.

The J gene is TRBJ2-7, the V gene TRBV19; the match to TRBD2 covers 7 bases. The germline CDR1 and CDR2 sequences are LNHDA and SQIVND (reference sequence). J gave up 3 bases and V 6 bases, and 8 bases lay outside the gene matches. The length of the CDR3 is 14 residues. CDR3 in amino acids: CASSPLAESYEQYF. CDR3 DNA: TGTGCCAGTAGCCCGCTAGCGGAGAGCTACGAGCAGTACTTC.

This clone was detected only once. The same CDR3 is also encoded by other DNA sequences in this sample. The chain joins TRBV19 to TRBJ2-2, with D perhaps matching TRBD2 (5 bases). The V and J ends lost 3 bases and 7 bases respectively, with 12 bases between them. The CDR3 extends over 14 amino acids. CDR1 is LNHDA and CDR2 is SQIVND in the germline V gene (reference sequence). The CDR3 nucleotides read TGTGCCAGTAGTATCCCCCGCGAGGGCGGGGAGCTGTTTTTT. This codes for CASSIPREGGELFF.

J is TRBJ1-1 and V is TRBV2; D remains unclear. CDR1 is SNHLY, CDR2 FYNNEI, per germline. Trimming stripped 4 bases from V and 5 bases from J, with 11 bases between. This CDR3 has 13 amino acids. The CDR3 spells CASSGGVPTEAFF. The CDR3, as DNA: TGTGCCAGCAGTGGTGGGGTTCCTACTGAAGCTTTCTTT.

Details on this clone: The same CDR3 can be traced to other DNA sequences in this sample. This sequence joins TRBV2 and TRBJ2-7; 9 nucleotides agree with TRBD1. CDR1 SNHLY and CDR2 FYNNEI come from the germline V gene. Trimming removed 4 bases from V and 2 bases from J; junction bases left unmatched: 0. This CDR3 is 13 amino acids long. The CDR3 DNA reads TGTGCCAGCAGTGGACAGGGGGCCTACGAGCAGTACTTC. Its translation: CASSGQGAYEQYF.